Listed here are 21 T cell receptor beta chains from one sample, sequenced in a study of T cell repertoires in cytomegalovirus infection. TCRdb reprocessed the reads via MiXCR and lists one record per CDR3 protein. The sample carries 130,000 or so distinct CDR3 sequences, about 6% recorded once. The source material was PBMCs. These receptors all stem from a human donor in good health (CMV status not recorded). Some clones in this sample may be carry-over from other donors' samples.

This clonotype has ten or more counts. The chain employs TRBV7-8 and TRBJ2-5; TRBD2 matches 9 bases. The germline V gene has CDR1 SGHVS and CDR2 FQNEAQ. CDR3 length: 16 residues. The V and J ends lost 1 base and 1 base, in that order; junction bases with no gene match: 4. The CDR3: CASSLGQRGAQETQYF. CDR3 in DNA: TGTGCCAGCAGCTTAGGCCAGCGGGGGGCCCAAGAGACCCAGTACTTC.

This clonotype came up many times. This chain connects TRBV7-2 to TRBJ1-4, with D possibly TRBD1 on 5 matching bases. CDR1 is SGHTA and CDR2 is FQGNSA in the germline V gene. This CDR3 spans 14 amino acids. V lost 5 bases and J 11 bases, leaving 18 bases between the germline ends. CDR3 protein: CASSHRDGVKKLFF. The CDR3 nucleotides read TGTGCCAGCAGCCACCGGGACGGAGTAAAGAAACTGTTTTTT.

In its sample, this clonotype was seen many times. The CDR3 region has the DNA TGTGCCAGTGGTGGGACACCTCCCTACAATGAGCAGTTCTTC. This encodes CASGGTPPYNEQFF. The genes are TRBV19 and TRBJ2-1; D may be TRBD1 (6 bases). From germline, CDR1 is LNHDA and CDR2 SQIVND (reference sequence). Trimming shortened V by 8 bases and J by 2 bases, and 13 bases separated the two germline ends. This CDR3 comprises 14 residues.

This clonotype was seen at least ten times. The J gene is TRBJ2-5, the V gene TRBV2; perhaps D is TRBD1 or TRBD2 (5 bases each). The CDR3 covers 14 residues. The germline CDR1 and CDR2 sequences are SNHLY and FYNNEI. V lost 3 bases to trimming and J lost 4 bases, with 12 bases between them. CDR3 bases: TGTGCCAGCAGTGATTTTGGGGGTTTAGAGACCCAGTACTTC. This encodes CASSDFGGLETQYF.

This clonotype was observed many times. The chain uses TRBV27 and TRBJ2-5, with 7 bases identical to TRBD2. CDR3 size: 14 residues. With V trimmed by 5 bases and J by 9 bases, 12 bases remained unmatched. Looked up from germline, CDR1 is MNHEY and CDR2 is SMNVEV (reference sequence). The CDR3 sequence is CASSASSGYQPQYF. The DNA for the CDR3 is TGTGCCAGCAGTGCCTCTAGCGGTTATCAGCCCCAGTACTTC.

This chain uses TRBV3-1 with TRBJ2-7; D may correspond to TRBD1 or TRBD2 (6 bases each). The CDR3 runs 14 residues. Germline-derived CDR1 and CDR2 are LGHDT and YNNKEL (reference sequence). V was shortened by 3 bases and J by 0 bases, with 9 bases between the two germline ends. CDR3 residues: CASSHRGLSYEQYF. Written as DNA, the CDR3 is TGTGCCAGCAGCCACAGGGGACTCTCCTACGAGCAGTACTTC.

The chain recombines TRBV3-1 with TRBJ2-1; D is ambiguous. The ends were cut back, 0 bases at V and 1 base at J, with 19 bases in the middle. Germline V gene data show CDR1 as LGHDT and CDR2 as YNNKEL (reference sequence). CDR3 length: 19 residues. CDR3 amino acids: CASSQELPFGASSYNEQFF. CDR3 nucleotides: TGTGCCAGCAGCCAAGAACTTCCGTTTGGAGCGTCGTCCTACAATGAGCAGTTCTTC.

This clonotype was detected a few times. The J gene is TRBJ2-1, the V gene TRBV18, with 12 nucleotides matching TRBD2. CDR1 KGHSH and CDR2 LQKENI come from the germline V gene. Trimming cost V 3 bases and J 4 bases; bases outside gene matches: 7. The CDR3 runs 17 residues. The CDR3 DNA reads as TGTGCCAGCTCACCCACTCTAGCGGGGGGGACATACAATGAGCAGTTCTTC. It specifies CASSPTLAGGTYNEQFF.

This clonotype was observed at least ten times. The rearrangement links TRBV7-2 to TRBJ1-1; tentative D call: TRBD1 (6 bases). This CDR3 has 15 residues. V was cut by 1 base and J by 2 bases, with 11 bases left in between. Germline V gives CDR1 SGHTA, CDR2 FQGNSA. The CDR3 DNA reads TGTGCCAGCAGCTTAGTCACAGGGAGCAACACTGAAGCTTTCTTT. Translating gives CASSLVTGSNTEAFF.

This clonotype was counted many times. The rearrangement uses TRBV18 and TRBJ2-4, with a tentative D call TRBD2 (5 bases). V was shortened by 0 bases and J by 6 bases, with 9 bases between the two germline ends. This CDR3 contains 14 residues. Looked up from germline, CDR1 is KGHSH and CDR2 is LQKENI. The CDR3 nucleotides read TGTGCCAGCTCACCACCACAAGCGGCAAACATTCAGTACTTC. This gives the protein CASSPPQAANIQYF. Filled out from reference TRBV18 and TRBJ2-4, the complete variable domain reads NAGVMQNPRHLVRRRGQEARLRCSPMKGHSHVYWYRQLPEEGLKFMVYLQKENIIDESGMPKERFSAEFPKEGPSILRIQQVVRGDSAAYFCASSPPQAANIQYFGAGTRLSVL.

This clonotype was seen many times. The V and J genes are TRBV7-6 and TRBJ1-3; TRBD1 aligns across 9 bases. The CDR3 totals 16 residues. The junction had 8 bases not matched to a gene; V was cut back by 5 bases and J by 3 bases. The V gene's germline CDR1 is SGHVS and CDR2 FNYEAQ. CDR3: CASSVAYRGHGNTIYF. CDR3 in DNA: TGTGCCAGCAGCGTTGCCTACAGGGGGCATGGAAACACCATATATTTT.

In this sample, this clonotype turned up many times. The DNA for the CDR3 is TGTGCCAGCAGCCCCGATCCGGGTTCACCCCTCCACTTT. Translating it yields CASSPDPGSPLHF. The V and J genes are TRBV7-2 and TRBJ1-6; D call uncertain. There are 13 residues in the CDR3. Trimming took 5 bases from V and 9 from J, leaving 11 bases between them. The germline V gene encodes CDR1 SGHTA and CDR2 FQGNSA. Full variable domain (rest looked up from reference TRBV7-2 and TRBJ1-6): GAGVSQSPSNKVTEKGKDVELRCDPISGHTALYWYRQSLGQGLEFLIYFQGNSAPDKSGLPSDRFSAERTGGSVSTLTIQRTQQEDSAVYLCASSPDPGSPLHFGNGTRLTVT.

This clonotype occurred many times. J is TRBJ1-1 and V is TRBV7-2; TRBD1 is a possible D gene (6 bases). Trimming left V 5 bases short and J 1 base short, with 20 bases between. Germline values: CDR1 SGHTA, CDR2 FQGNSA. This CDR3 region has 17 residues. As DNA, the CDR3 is TGTGCCAGCAGCGGACAGACGTTATCTAAATGGAACACTGAAGCTTTCTTT. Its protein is CASSGQTLSKWNTEAFF.

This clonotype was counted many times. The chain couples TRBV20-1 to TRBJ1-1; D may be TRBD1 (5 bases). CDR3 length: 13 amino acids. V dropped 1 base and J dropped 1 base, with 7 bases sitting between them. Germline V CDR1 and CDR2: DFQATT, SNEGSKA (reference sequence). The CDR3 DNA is TGCAGTGCTAGAGGGGGGAGGAACACTGAAGCTTTCTTT. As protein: CSARGGRNTEAFF.

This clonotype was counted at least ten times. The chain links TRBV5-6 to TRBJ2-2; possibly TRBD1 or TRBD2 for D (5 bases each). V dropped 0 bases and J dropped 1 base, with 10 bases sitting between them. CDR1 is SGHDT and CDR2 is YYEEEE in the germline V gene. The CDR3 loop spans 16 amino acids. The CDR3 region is CASSLGSGRNTGELFF. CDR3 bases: TGTGCCAGCAGCTTGGGTTCAGGGAGGAACACCGGGGAGCTGTTTTTT.

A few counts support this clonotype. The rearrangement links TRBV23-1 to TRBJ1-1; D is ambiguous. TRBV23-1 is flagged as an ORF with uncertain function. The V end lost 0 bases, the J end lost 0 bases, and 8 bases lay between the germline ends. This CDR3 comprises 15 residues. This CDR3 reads CASSQSRGMNTEAFF. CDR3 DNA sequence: TGCGCCAGCAGTCAATCGAGAGGGATGAACACTGAAGCTTTCTTT.

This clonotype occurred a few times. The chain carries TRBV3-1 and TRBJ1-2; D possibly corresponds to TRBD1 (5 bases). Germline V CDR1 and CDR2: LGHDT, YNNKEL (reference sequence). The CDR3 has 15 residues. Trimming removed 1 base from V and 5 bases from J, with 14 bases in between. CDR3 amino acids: CASSQGRQRGYGYTF. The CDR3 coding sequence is TGTGCCAGCAGCCAAGGCCGACAGCGAGGATATGGCTACACCTTC.

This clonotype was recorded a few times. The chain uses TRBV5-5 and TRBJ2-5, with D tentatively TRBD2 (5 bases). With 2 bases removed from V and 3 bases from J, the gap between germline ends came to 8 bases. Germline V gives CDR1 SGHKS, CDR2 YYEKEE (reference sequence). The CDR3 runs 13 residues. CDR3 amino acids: CASSFEGKETQYF. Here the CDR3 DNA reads TGTGCCAGCAGCTTTGAGGGTAAAGAGACCCAGTACTTC.

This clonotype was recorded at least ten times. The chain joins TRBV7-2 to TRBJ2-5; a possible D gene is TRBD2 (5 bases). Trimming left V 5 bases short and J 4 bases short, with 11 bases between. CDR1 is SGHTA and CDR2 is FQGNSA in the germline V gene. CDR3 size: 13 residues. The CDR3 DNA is TGTGCCAGCAGCGGGGAGTTTGGAGAGACCCAGTACTTC. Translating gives CASSGEFGETQYF. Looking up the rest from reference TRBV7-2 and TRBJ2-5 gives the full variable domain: GAGVSQSPSNKVTEKGKDVELRCDPISGHTALYWYRQSLGQGLEFLIYFQGNSAPDKSGLPSDRFSAERTGGSVSTLTIQRTQQEDSAVYLCASSGEFGETQYFGPGTRLLVL.

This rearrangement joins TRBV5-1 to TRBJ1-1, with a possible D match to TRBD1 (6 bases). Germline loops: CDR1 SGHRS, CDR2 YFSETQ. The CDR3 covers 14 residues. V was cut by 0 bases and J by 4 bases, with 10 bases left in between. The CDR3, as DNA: TGCGCCAGCAGCTTGGACAGGGTTACCACTGAAGCTTTCTTT. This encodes CASSLDRVTTEAFF.

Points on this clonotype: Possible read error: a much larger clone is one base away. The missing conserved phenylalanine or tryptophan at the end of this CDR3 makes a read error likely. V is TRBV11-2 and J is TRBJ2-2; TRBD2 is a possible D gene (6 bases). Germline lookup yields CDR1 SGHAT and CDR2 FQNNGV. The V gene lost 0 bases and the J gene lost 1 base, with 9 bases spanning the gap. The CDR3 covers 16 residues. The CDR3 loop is CASSLDRRENTGELFI. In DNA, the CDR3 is TGTGCCAGCAGCTTAGATCGGCGGGAGAACACCGGGGAGCTGTTTATT.